This T cell receptor (beta chain) was documented in a study of blood T cell repertoires in COVID-19. The V end lost 3 bases, the J end lost 5 bases, and 9 bases lay between the germline ends. Germline assignment: CDR1 SGHTA and CDR2 FQGTGA. The CDR3 is 13 residues long. Recovered status in Cohort 3 required two negative PCRs, clearance, or symptom resolution. In the authors' workflow: Using reference gene primer amplification, nucleated cell counts were estimated. Sequencing was performed with immunoSEQ multiplex PCR; in TCRdb, only in-frame clones are kept and a portion is missing. Clone size and the V and J calls come from that table; the DNA yielded D and trimming. Of a few hundred thousand clones in the sample, over 85% were seen once.

The sequencing sample was made of PBMCs or T cells enriched from blood (not recorded which). This sequence originates from a woman aged 30 to 39 who had recovered from COVID-19. The chain couples TRBV7-3 to TRBJ2-3; no clear D. Here the CDR3 reads CASSFRLGDTQYF. CDR3 DNA sequence: TGTGCCAGCAGCTTCAGGTTGGGAGATACGCAGTATTTT.